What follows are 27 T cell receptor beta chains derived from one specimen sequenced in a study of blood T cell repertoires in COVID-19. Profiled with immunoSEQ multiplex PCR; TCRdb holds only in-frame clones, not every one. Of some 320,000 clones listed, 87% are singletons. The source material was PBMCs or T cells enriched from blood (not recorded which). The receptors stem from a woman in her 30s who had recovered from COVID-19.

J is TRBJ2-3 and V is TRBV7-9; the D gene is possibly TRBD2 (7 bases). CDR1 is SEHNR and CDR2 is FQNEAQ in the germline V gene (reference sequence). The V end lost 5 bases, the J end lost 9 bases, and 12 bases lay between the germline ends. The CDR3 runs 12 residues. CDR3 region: CASSGGGGTQYF. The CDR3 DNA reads TGTGCCAGCAGCGGGGGGGGCGGAACGCAGTATTTT. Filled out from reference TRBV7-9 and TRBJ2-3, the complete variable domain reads DTGVSQNPRHKITKRGQNVTFRCDPISEHNRLYWYRQTLGQGPEFLTYFQNEAQLEKSRLLSDRFSAERPKGSFSTLEIQRTEQGDSAMYLCASSGGGGTQYFGPGTRLTVL.

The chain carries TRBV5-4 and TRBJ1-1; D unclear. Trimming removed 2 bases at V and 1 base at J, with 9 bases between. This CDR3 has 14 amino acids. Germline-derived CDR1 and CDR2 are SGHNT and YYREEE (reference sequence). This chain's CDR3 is CASSFDSRNTEAFF. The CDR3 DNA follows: TGTGCCAGCAGCTTTGATTCCAGGAACACTGAAGCTTTCTTT.

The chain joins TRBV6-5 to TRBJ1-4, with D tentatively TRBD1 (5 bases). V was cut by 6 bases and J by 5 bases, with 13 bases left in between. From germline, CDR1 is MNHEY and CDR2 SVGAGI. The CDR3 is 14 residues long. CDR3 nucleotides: TGTGCCAGCAGGGGCATGGGGGGGAATGAAAAACTGTTTTTT. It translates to CASRGMGGNEKLFF.

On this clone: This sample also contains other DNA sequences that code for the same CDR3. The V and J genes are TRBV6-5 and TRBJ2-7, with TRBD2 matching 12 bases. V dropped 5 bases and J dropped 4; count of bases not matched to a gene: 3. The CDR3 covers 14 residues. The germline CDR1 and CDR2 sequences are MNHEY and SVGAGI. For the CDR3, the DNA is TGTGCCAGCAGTAGGACTAGCGGGACGTACGAGCAGTACTTC. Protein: CASSRTSGTYEQYF.

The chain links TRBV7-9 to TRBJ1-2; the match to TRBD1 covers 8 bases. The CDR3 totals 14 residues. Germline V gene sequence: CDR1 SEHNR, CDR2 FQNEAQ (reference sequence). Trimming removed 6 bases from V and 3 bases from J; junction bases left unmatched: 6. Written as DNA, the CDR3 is TGTGCCAGCAGGCTCCCAGGGGGCGACTATGGCTACACCTTC. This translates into CASRLPGGDYGYTF.

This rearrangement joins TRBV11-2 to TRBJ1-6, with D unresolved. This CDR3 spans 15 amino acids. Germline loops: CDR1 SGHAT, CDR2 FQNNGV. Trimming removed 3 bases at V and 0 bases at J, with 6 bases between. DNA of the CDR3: TGTGCCAGCAGCTTCGAGAGCTCCTATAATTCACCCCTCCACTTT. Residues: CASSFESSYNSPLHF.

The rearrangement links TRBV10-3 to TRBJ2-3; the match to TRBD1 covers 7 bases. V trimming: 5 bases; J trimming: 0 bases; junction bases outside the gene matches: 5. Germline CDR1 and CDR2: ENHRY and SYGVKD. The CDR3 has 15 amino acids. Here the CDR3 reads CAISQTRGSTDTQYF. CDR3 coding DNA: TGTGCCATCAGTCAAACCAGGGGGAGCACAGATACGCAGTATTTT.

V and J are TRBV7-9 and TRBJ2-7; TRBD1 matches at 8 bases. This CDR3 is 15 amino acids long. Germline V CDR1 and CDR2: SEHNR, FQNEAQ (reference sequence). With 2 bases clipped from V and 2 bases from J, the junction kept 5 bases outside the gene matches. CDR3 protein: CASSLSRTGPYEQYF. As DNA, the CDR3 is TGTGCCAGCAGCTTAAGTCGGACAGGGCCCTACGAGCAGTACTTC. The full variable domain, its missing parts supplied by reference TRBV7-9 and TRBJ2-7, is DTGVSQNPRHKITKRGQNVTFRCDPISEHNRLYWYRQTLGQGPEFLTYFQNEAQLEKSRLLSDRFSAERPKGSFSTLEIQRTEQGDSAMYLCASSLSRTGPYEQYFGPGTRLTVT.

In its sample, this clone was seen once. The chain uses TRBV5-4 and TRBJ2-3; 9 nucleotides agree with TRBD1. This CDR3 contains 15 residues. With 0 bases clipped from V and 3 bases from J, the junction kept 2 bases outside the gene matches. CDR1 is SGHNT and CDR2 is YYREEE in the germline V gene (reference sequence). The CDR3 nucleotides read TGTGCCAGCAGCTTGGACAGGGGGCCGACAGATACGCAGTATTTT. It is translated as CASSLDRGPTDTQYF.

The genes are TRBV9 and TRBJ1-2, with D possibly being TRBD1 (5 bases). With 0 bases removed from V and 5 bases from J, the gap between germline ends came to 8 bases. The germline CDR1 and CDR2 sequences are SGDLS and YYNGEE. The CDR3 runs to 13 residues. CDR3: CASSVAAGYGYTF. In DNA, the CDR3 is TGTGCCAGCAGCGTAGCTGCAGGGTATGGCTACACCTTC. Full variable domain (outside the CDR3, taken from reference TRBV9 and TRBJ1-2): DSGVTQTPKHLITATGQRVTLRCSPRSGDLSVYWYQQSLDQGLQFLIQYYNGEERAKGNILERFSAQQFPDLHSELNLSSLELGDSALYFCASSVAAGYGYTFGSGTRLTVV.

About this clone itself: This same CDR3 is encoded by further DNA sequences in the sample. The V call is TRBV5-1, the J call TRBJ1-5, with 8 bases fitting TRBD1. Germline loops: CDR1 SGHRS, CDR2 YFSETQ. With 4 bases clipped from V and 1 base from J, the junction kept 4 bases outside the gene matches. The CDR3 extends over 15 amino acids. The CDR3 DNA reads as TGCGCCAGCAGCCCCTGGACAGGGAGCAATCAGCCCCAGCATTTT. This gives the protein CASSPWTGSNQPQHF.

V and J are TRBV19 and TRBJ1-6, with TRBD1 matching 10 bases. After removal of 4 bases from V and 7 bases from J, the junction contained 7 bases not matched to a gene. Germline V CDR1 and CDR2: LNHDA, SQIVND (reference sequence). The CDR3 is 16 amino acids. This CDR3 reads CASSSLTGGFNSPLHF. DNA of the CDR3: TGTGCCAGTAGTAGCCTGACAGGGGGCTTCAATTCACCCCTCCACTTT.

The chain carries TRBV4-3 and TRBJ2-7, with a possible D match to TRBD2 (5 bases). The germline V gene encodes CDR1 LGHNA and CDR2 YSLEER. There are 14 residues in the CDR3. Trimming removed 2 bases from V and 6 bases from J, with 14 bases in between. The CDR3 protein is CASSQTPGSGEQYF. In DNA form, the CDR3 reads TGCGCCAGCAGCCAAACCCCGGGGAGTGGCGAGCAGTACTTC.

The CDR3 DNA reads as TGTGCCAGCAGCCCCAGGACAGGTTTTAATGAAAAACTGTTTTTT. As protein: CASSPRTGFNEKLFF. This sequence joins TRBV11-2 and TRBJ1-4; 7 bases map to TRBD1. The J segment lost 4 bases and the V segment lost 5 bases, leaving 7 bases of the junction unmatched. The CDR3 has 15 amino acids. CDR1 and CDR2 (germline): SGHAT, FQNNGV.

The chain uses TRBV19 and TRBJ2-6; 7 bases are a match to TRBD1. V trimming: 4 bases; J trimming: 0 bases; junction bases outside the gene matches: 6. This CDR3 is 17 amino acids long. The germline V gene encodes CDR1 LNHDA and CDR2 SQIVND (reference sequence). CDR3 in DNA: TGTGCCAGTAGTAGGGCAGGGGGAATCTCTGGGGCCAACGTCCTGACTTTC. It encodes CASSRAGGISGANVLTF.

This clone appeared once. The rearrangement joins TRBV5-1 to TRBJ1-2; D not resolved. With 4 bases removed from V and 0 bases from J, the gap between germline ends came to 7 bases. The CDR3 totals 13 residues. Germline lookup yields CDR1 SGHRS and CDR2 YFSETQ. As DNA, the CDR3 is TGCGCCAGCAGCCGAGACACTAACTATGGCTACACCTTC. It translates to CASSRDTNYGYTF.

CDR3 residues: CASSLWAGGGGDGYEQYF. The CDR3 DNA sequence: TGCGCCAGCAGCTTGTGGGCCGGGGGAGGTGGGGATGGCTACGAGCAGTACTTC. The chain couples TRBV5-1 to TRBJ2-7, with D tentatively TRBD2 (6 bases). There are 18 residues in the CDR3. Germline CDR1 is SGHRS and CDR2 is YFSETQ. Deletions cut 1 base from V and 3 bases from J, with 23 bases between. The complete variable domain, with remaining parts taken from reference TRBV5-1 and TRBJ2-7, reads KAGVTQTPRYLIKTRGQQVTLSCSPISGHRSVSWYQQTPGQGLQFLFEYFSETQRNKGNFPGRFSGRQFSNSRSEMNVSTLELGDSALYLCASSLWAGGGGDGYEQYFGPGTRLTVT.

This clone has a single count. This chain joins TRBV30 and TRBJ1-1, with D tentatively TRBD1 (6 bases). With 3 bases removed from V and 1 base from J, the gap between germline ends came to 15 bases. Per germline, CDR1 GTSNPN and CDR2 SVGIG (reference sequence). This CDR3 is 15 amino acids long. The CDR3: CAWSGLGHKNTEAFF. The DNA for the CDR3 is TGTGCCTGGAGCGGCCTGGGACATAAGAACACTGAAGCTTTCTTT.

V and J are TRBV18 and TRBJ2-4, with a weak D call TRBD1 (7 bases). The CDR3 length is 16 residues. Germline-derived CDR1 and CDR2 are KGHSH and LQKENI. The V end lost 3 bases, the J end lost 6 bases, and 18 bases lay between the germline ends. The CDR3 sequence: CASSPNGGTVANIQYF. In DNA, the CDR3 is TGTGCCAGCTCACCGAACGGCGGGACAGTCGCAAACATTCAGTACTTC. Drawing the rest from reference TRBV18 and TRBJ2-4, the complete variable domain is NAGVMQNPRHLVRRRGQEARLRCSPMKGHSHVYWYRQLPEEGLKFMVYLQKENIIDESGMPKERFSAEFPKEGPSILRIQQVVRGDSAAYFCASSPNGGTVANIQYFGAGTRLSVL.

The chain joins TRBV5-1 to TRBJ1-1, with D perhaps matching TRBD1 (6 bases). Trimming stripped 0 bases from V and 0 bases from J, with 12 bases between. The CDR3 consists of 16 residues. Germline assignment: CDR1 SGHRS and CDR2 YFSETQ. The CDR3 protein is CASSLVLTGLNTEAFF. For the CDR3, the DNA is TGCGCCAGCAGCTTGGTCCTTACAGGGTTGAACACTGAAGCTTTCTTT.

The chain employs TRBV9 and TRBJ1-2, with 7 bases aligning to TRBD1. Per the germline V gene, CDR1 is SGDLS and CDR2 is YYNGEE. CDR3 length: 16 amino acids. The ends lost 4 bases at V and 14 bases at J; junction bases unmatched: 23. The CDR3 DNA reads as TGTGCCAGCAGCCGTAGCACCGGCCGGGACAGTCCTAAGGAGACCTTC. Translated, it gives CASSRSTGRDSPKETF.

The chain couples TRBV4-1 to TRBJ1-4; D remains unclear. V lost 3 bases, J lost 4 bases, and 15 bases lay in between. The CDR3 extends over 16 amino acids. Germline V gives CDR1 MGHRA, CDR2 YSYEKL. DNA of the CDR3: TGCGCCAGCAGCCACGAAGCATTGGGAGGTAATGAAAAACTGTTTTTT. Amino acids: CASSHEALGGNEKLFF.

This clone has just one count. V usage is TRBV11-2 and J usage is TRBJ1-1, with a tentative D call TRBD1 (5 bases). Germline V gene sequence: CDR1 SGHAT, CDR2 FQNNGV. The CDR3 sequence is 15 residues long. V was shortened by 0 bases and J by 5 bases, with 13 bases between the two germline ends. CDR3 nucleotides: TGTGCCAGCAGCTTAGATCTGAGGGGAGGGACTGAAGCTTTCTTT. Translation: CASSLDLRGGTEAFF.

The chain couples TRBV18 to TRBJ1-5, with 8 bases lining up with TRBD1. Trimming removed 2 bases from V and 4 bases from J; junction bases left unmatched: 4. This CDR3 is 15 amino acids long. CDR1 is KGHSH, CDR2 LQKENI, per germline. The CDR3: CASSPFRDRNQPQHF. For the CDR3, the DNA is TGTGCCAGCTCACCATTCCGGGACAGGAATCAGCCCCAGCATTTT.

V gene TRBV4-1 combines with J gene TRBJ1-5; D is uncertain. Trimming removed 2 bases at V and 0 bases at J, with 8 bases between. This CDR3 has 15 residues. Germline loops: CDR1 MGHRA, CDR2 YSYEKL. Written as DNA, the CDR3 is TGCGCCAGCAGCCAAACAGTGTATAGCAATCAGCCCCAGCATTTT. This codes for CASSQTVYSNQPQHF.

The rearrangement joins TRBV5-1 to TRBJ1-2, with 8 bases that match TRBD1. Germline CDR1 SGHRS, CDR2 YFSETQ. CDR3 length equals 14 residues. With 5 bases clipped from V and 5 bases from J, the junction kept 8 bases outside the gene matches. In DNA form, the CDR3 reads TGCGCCAGCAGGCGCGACAGGGGCTCTTATGGCTACACCTTC. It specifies CASRRDRGSYGYTF.

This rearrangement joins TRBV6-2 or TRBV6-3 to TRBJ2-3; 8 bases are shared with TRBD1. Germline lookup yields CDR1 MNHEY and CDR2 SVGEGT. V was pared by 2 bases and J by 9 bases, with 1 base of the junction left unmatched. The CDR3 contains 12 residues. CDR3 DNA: TGTGCCAGCAGTTACCGGACAGGGACGCAGTATTTT. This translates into CASSYRTGTQYF.